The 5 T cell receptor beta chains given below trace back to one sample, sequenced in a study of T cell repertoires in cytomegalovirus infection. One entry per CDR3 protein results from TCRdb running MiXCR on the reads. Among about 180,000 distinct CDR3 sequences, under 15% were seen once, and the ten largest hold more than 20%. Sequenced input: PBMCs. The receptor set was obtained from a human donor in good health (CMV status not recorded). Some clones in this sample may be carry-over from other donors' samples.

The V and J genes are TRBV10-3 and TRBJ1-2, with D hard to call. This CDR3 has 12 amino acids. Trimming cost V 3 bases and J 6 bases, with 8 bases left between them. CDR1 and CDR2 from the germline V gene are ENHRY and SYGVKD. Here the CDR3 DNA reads TGTGCCATCAGTGATCAGGAAGATGGCTACACCTTC. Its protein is CAISDQEDGYTF.

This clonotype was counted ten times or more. In nucleotides, the CDR3 is TGTGCCAGCAGCCCGATAAGGGGCAACACTGAAGCTTTCTTT. Its protein is CASSPIRGNTEAFF. The chain joins TRBV11-2 to TRBJ1-1; the D gene is possibly TRBD1 (5 bases). Trimming removed 5 bases from V and 2 bases from J, with 12 bases in between. This CDR3 is 14 amino acids long. Germline V CDR1 and CDR2: SGHAT, FQNNGV.

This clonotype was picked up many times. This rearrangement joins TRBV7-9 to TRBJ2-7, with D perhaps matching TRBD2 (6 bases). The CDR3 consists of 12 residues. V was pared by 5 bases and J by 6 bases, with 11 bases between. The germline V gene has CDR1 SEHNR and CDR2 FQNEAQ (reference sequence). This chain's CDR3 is CASSPFGGEQYF. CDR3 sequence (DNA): TGTGCCAGCAGCCCCTTCGGGGGCGAGCAGTACTTC. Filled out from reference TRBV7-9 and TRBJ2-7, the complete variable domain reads DTGVSQNPRHKITKRGQNVTFRCDPISEHNRLYWYRQTLGQGPEFLTYFQNEAQLEKSRLLSDRFSAERPKGSFSTLEIQRTEQGDSAMYLCASSPFGGEQYFGPGTRLTVT.

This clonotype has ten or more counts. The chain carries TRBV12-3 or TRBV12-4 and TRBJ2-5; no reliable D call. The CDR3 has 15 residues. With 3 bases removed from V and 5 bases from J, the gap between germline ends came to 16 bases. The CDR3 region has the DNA TGTGCCAGCAGTTTGATAGGTTGGCGTGGTGAGACCCAGTACTTC. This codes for CASSLIGWRGETQYF.

The CDR3 sequence is CASSQRLNTEAFF. The CDR3 nucleotides are TGTGCCAGCAGCCAACGGCTGAACACTGAAGCTTTCTTT. This chain joins TRBV3-1 and TRBJ1-1; D uncertain. The CDR3 is 13 amino acids. Germline V gene sequence: CDR1 LGHDT, CDR2 YNNKEL (reference sequence). Between the trimmed V and J ends, which lost 2 bases and 0 bases, there was a span of 4 bases.